What follows are 2 T cell receptor beta chains derived from one specimen sequenced in a study of glioma-infiltrating T cells. Amplification of TCR alpha and beta CDR3 regions from RNA used iRepertoire nested multiplex PCR. MiXCR, run by TCRdb on the multiplex PCR reads, gives a single entry per CDR3 protein. The sample carries about 140,000 distinct CDR3 sequences, about two fifths recorded once. Sequencing was done on a sample of glioma tissue, nonneoplastic brain tissue, or PBMCs (not recorded which). Receptors originate from a human donor with low-grade glioma or glioblastoma, undergoing nonglioma brain surgery, or in good health (not recorded which).

The genes are TRBV10-3 and TRBJ1-1; 7 positions agree with TRBD1. Looked up from germline, CDR1 is ENHRY and CDR2 is SYGVKD. There are 15 residues in the CDR3. The V and J ends lost 5 bases and 0 bases, in that order; junction bases with no gene match: 6. This chain's CDR3 is CAISKGGQLNTEAFF. The CDR3, as DNA: TGTGCCATCAGTAAGGGGGGACAGTTGAACACTGAAGCTTTCTTT.

In this sample, this clonotype turned up a few times. The chain couples TRBV20-1 to TRBJ1-5, with 10 bases that match TRBD1. This CDR3 comprises 17 residues. Germline V lookup: CDR1 DFQATT, CDR2 SNEGSKA (reference sequence). V shed 3 bases, J shed 0 bases, and the junction held 8 bases outside the gene matches. As DNA, the CDR3 is TGCAGTGCTAGGCGGACAGGGGGGGGATATAGCAATCAGCCCCAGCATTTT. This sequence encodes CSARRTGGGYSNQPQHF.